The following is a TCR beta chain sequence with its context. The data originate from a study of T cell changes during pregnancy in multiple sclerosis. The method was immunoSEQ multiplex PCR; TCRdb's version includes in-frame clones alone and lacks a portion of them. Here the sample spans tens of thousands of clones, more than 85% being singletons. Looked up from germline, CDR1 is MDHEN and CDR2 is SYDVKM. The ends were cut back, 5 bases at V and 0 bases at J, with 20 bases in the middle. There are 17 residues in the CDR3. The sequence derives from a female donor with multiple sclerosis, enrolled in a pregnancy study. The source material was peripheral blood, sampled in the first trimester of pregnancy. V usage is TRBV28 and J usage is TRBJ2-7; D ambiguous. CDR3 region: CASSTLVRVLSSYEQYF. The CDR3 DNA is TGTGCCAGCAGTACCCTCGTCCGGGTCCTGAGCTCCTACGAGCAGTACTTC.